These 21 T cell receptor beta chains were all obtained from the same sample, sequenced in a study of blood T cell repertoires in COVID-19. Profiling relied on immunoSEQ multiplex PCR, and the TCRdb table lists in-frame clones only, not all of them. Here the sample spans approximately 330,000 clones, around 89% being singletons. The material sequenced was peripheral blood. The source of these receptors is a woman in her thirties or forties with COVID-19, enrolled during active disease.

The chain has TRBV18 and TRBJ1-6; D might be TRBD1 (6 bases). The V gene's germline CDR1 is KGHSH and CDR2 LQKENI. CDR3 length equals 15 residues. The V and J ends lost 4 bases and 11 bases respectively, with 18 bases between them. CDR3 protein: CASSRKDSRAAPLHF. The CDR3 DNA reads TGTGCCAGCTCACGAAAGGACAGCCGAGCCGCACCCCTCCACTTT.

This clone came up once. The V call is TRBV6-2 or TRBV6-3, the J call TRBJ2-3, with 7 bases that match TRBD2. The ends lost 2 bases at V and 4 bases at J; junction bases unmatched: 3. The CDR3 spans 14 residues. Germline CDR1 MNHEY, CDR2 SVGEGT. CDR3 nucleotides: TGTGCCAGCAGTTACCCCACTAGCGCAGATACGCAGTATTTT. As protein: CASSYPTSADTQYF.

The chain is built from TRBV28 and TRBJ2-7, with 9 positions matching TRBD2. The CDR3 is 16 residues long. V was clipped by 6 bases and J by 6 bases; unmatched bases: 15. Germline CDR1 reads MDHEN; CDR2 reads SYDVKM. The DNA for the CDR3 is TGTGCCAGCAGCCCCTCGGCGGGAGGGCCCTCTCGCGAGCAGTACTTC. As protein: CASSPSAGGPSREQYF.

The V gene is TRBV5-4, the J gene TRBJ2-1; 10 bases map to TRBD2. J was trimmed by 8 bases and V by 4 bases; bases with no gene match: 6. This CDR3 is built from 14 residues. Per germline, CDR1 SGHNT and CDR2 YYREEE (reference sequence). As DNA, the CDR3 is TGTGCCAGCAGCATTGCCGGGACTAGCGATGAGCAGTTCTTC. It codes for CASSIAGTSDEQFF.

This chain connects TRBV7-9 to TRBJ2-1; weak D call: TRBD2 (5 bases). The germline V gene has CDR1 SEHNR and CDR2 FQNEAQ (reference sequence). V gave up 5 bases and J gave up 6 bases, with 17 bases separating them. The CDR3 contains 15 residues. The CDR3 DNA follows: TGTGCCAGCAGCAGTAGACCGGGAACGGGCAATGAGCAGTTCTTC. Its translation: CASSSRPGTGNEQFF.

The chain is built from TRBV11-1 and TRBJ2-7; possibly TRBD2 for D (6 bases). With 1 base removed from V and 9 bases from J, the gap between germline ends came to 13 bases. The CDR3 is made up of 13 amino acids. Germline V CDR1 and CDR2: SGHAT, FQDESV (reference sequence). CDR3 sequence reads: CASSLDREGGQYF. The CDR3 nucleotides are TGTGCCAGCAGCTTAGACCGCGAGGGAGGGCAGTACTTC. Using reference TRBV11-1 and TRBJ2-7 for the parts outside the CDR3, the full variable domain is EAEVAQSPRYKITEKSQAVAFWCDPISGHATLYWYRQILGQGPELLVQFQDESVVDDSQLPKDRFSAERLKGVDSTLKIQPAELGDSAMYLCASSLDREGGQYFGPGTRLTVT.

The chain employs TRBV12-3 or TRBV12-4 and TRBJ1-5; weak D call: TRBD1 (5 bases). V was cut by 1 base and J by 7 bases, with 8 bases left in between. The CDR3 is made up of 13 amino acids. The CDR3 spells CASSLGQGQPQHF. The CDR3 DNA sequence: TGTGCCAGCAGTTTAGGCCAGGGCCAGCCCCAGCATTTT.

This chain connects TRBV5-1 to TRBJ1-1; D unclear. V gave up 2 bases and J gave up 1 base, with 9 bases separating them. The CDR3 extends over 14 amino acids. The V gene's germline CDR1 is SGHRS and CDR2 YFSETQ. The CDR3 loop is CASSLEYRNTEAFF. In nucleotides, the CDR3 is TGCGCCAGCAGCTTAGAGTACAGGAACACTGAAGCTTTCTTT.

The chain has TRBV28 and TRBJ2-2, with 9 nucleotides matching TRBD1. V gave up 3 bases and J gave up 6 bases; unmatched junction bases: 8. The CDR3 spans 16 residues. The germline CDR1 and CDR2 sequences are MDHEN and SYDVKM. CDR3 sequence reads: CASSLPGTGLSGELFF. The DNA of the CDR3 is TGTGCCAGCAGTTTGCCCGGGACAGGGTTGTCCGGGGAGCTGTTTTTT. The whole variable domain, filled in from reference TRBV28 and TRBJ2-2, reads DVKVTQSSRYLVKRTGEKVFLECVQDMDHENMFWYRQDPGLGLRLIYFSYDVKMKEKGDIPEGYSVSREKKERFSLILESASTNQTSMYLCASSLPGTGLSGELFFGEGSRLTVL.

The gene calls are TRBV7-3 and TRBJ1-1, with D possibly matching TRBD1 (5 bases). The CDR3 loop spans 13 amino acids. Trimming cost V 5 bases and J 4 bases, with 11 bases left between them. Germline V gives CDR1 SGHTA, CDR2 FQGTGA. CDR3 amino acids: CASSVQVSTEAFF. The CDR3 nucleotides are TGTGCCAGCAGCGTACAGGTTAGCACTGAAGCTTTCTTT.

This clone was recorded only once. The rearrangement links TRBV27 to TRBJ2-7; TRBD1 might be the D (5 bases). The V and J ends lost 6 bases and 4 bases respectively, with 19 bases between them. Germline assignment: CDR1 MNHEY and CDR2 SMNVEV (reference sequence). This CDR3 comprises 15 residues. CDR3 sequence: CASSPNPGKGYEQYF. The CDR3 DNA reads as TGTGCCAGCAGCCCAAACCCAGGGAAAGGATACGAGCAGTACTTC.

This chain connects TRBV7-9 to TRBJ1-2; possible D gene TRBD1, 6 bases. The V gene lost 2 bases and the J gene lost 2 bases, with 6 bases spanning the gap. The germline V gene encodes CDR1 SEHNR and CDR2 FQNEAQ (reference sequence). The CDR3 covers 13 residues. CDR3 amino acids: CASSLRGNYGYTF. CDR3 in DNA: TGTGCCAGCAGCTTAAGGGGGAACTATGGCTACACCTTC.

The V gene is TRBV15, the J gene TRBJ2-3, with D perhaps matching TRBD2 (6 bases). This CDR3 spans 17 amino acids. Trimming pared 0 bases from V and 2 bases from J, leaving 15 bases between. Germline-derived CDR1 and CDR2 are LNHNV and YYDKDF (reference sequence). The CDR3 sequence is CATSRDLTSSVTDTQYF. Here the CDR3 DNA reads TGTGCCACCAGCAGAGACCTAACTAGCAGCGTCACAGATACGCAGTATTTT.

This clone was picked up one time. This chain joins TRBV5-6 and TRBJ2-1, with D possibly being TRBD1 (7 bases). Trimming cost V 4 bases and J 1 base, with 21 bases left between them. The length of the CDR3 is 18 residues. Germline V gives CDR1 SGHDT, CDR2 YYEEEE. The CDR3, as DNA: TGTGCCAGCAGCCGAAACCGCGGAGGGGGCAAGTCCTACAATGAGCAGTTCTTC. Amino acids: CASSRNRGGGKSYNEQFF.

The rearrangement uses TRBV20-1 and TRBJ1-5, with 9 bases identical to TRBD1. Germline CDR1 reads DFQATT; CDR2 reads SNEGSKA (reference sequence). CDR3 size: 15 residues. The V gene end was trimmed by 3 bases and the J gene end by 4 bases; junction bases not matched to a gene: 7. The CDR3 region is CSASNRGRSNQPQHF. DNA for the CDR3: TGCAGTGCTAGTAACAGGGGGCGCTCAAATCAGCCCCAGCATTTT.

The chain uses TRBV10-3 and TRBJ2-7, with TRBD1 matching 8 bases. V gave up 9 bases and J gave up 6 bases; unmatched junction bases: 4. Germline CDR1 is ENHRY and CDR2 is SYGVKD. The CDR3 is 11 amino acids. CDR3 sequence reads: CAIDRGGEQYF. The CDR3 DNA reads as TGTGCCATTGACAGGGGTGGCGAGCAGTACTTC.

DNA of the CDR3: TGTGCCAGCAGTTTGGGCGGGGGGCCCTCAGATACGCAGTATTTT. Translation gives CASSLGGGPSDTQYF. This chain joins TRBV27 and TRBJ2-3, with 8 bases aligning to TRBD2. The CDR3 runs to 15 residues. The germline gives CDR1 MNHEY, CDR2 SMNVEV (reference sequence). V dropped 3 bases and J dropped 4; count of bases not matched to a gene: 6.

J is TRBJ1-1 and V is TRBV5-1; D remains ambiguous. The germline CDR1 and CDR2 sequences are SGHRS and YFSETQ. There are 14 residues in the CDR3. Trimming took off 0 bases at V and 1 base at J, with 7 bases between the two ends. CDR3 DNA sequence: TGCGCCAGCAGCTTGGACAATGCGAACACTGAAGCTTTCTTT. Translation: CASSLDNANTEAFF.

This clone came up once. This chain connects TRBV9 to TRBJ2-7, with 10 bases identical to TRBD1. The V and J ends lost 0 bases and 5 bases, in that order; junction bases with no gene match: 5. Germline-derived CDR1 and CDR2 are SGDLS and YYNGEE. The CDR3 contains 15 residues. CDR3: CASSVGGTGVHEQYF. CDR3 coding DNA: TGTGCCAGCAGCGTAGGTGGGACAGGGGTCCACGAGCAGTACTTC.

J is TRBJ1-5 and V is TRBV19, with TRBD1 identical over 8 bases. This CDR3 comprises 16 residues. The V gene end was trimmed by 4 bases and the J gene end by 7 bases; junction bases not matched to a gene: 12. The germline CDR1 and CDR2 sequences are LNHDA and SQIVND (reference sequence). The CDR3 is CASSTLGQGEGQPQHF. The CDR3 DNA follows: TGTGCCAGTAGTACTCTCGGACAGGGAGAGGGCCAGCCCCAGCATTTT.

The V and J genes are TRBV6-5 and TRBJ1-1, with D uncertain. Trimming stripped 2 bases from V and 1 base from J, with 8 bases between. Germline V lookup: CDR1 MNHEY, CDR2 SVGAGI. This CDR3 has 14 amino acids. The CDR3 sequence is CASSYGRRNTEAFF. The CDR3 DNA follows: TGTGCCAGCAGTTACGGCAGAAGGAACACTGAAGCTTTCTTT.